This TCR beta chain was captured in a study of blood T cell repertoires in COVID-19. In germline, CDR1 is SGHRS, CDR2 YFSETQ. The trim removed 0 bases at V and 4 bases at J, leaving 0 bases unmatched. The CDR3 spans 15 residues. The table came from immunoSEQ multiplex PCR; TCRdb's copy has only in-frame clones and leaves some out. The repertoire holds around 140,000 clones, with roughly four fifths as singletons. The chain couples TRBV5-1 to TRBJ2-7; 14 bases line up with TRBD2. This sequence originates from a man aged 40-49 years with acute COVID-19. Sample: PBMCs or T cells enriched from blood (not recorded which). The CDR3 DNA reads TGCGCCAGCAGCTTGGGGACTAGCGGGGGGTACGAGCAGTACTTC. It translates to CASSLGTSGGYEQYF.